This T cell receptor beta chain came from a study of T cells in Graves' hyperthyroidism and ophthalmopathy. Of note for this clonotype: Antigen unknown. Because it lacks the conserved phenylalanine or tryptophan at the end, this CDR3 is likely a read error.

Findings and caveats of the study: Most thyroid clonotypes with frequency above 0.001 were detected in blood.

Using RNA transcripts as the source, TCR beta CDR3 regions were amplified. The HTBI primer set was used in a first-round RT-PCR of the TCR CDR3. TCRdb ran MiXCR on the multiplex PCR reads and lists one entry per CDR3 protein. Of about 400,000 distinct CDR3 sequences listed, about 16% are singletons. With 4 bases clipped from V and 2 bases from J, the junction kept 8 bases outside the gene matches. The CDR3 consists of 15 residues. Germline V gives CDR1 SGDLS, CDR2 YYNGEE. Exclusion criteria comprised uncontrolled infection, other autoimmune disease, pregnancy or lactation. This clonotype was obtained from a woman aged 60 to 75 with Graves' ophthalmopathy. Source material: blood. This chain joins TRBV9 and TRBJ1-1; 7 bases agree with TRBD1. The CDR3: CASSPRQGVNTEAFL. The CDR3, as DNA: TGTGCCAGCAGCCCTCGACAGGGAGTTAACACTGAAGCTTTCCTT.